Detailed here is one TCR beta chain. Sequenced by immunoSEQ multiplex PCR; TCRdb stores in-frame clones only, minus some. The table shows some 70,000 clones, with less than 97% occurring only once. The data derive from a study of technical replicates of blood from a few donors. The CDR3 spans 16 residues. V dropped 5 bases and J dropped 0; count of bases not matched to a gene: 9. Germline assignment: CDR1 MDHEN and CDR2 SYDVKM. This sequence joins TRBV28 and TRBJ2-7; the match to TRBD1 covers 8 bases. The source is a human donor in good health. Sequencing was performed on T cells isolated from PBMCs. CDR3 protein: CASSPITGGFSYEQYF. The CDR3 region has the DNA TGTGCCAGCAGTCCAATCACAGGGGGGTTCTCCTACGAGCAGTACTTC.